This T cell receptor (beta chain) was captured by sequencing in a study of blood T cell repertoires in COVID-19. The V gene's germline CDR1 is KGHSH and CDR2 LQKENI. V lost 0 bases to trimming and J lost 10 bases, with 12 bases between them. This CDR3 is 13 amino acids long. Profiled with immunoSEQ multiplex PCR; TCRdb holds only in-frame clones, not every one. The table includes 350,000 to 400,000 clones, about 88% detected once. Input material: peripheral blood. The TCR originated in a woman aged 60-70 years with COVID-19, enrolled during active disease. The gene calls are TRBV18 and TRBJ1-2; the D is unclear. CDR3 sequence reads: CASSPPLRSAYTF. The CDR3 bases are TGTGCCAGCTCACCACCCCTTAGGAGCGCCTACACCTTC.